The source of this T cell receptor (beta chain) is a study of regulatory T cells in long-lasting Graves disease. Study as a whole: Graves' patients, diagnosed recently, had received antithyroid drugs under 3 months. Regarding the study as a whole: Favoring TRBV28, TRBJ1-2 and TRBJ2-5 was a feature seen in persistent disease.

V gave up 2 bases and J gave up 3 bases, with 4 bases separating them. This CDR3 region has 12 residues. Germline CDR1 and CDR2: SNHLY and FYNNEI. As to time point: newly diagnosed GD, antithyroid drugs for less than 3 months. From PBMCs, RNA was extracted and then used to make the TCR library. This clonotype was seen repeatedly, ten times or more. Its antigen remains unidentified. Arm-PCR of CDR3 regions with iRepertoire HTBI primers generated TCR beta libraries. TCRdb re-called the multiplex PCR reads with MiXCR, one entry per CDR3 protein. The sample lists some 220,000 distinct CDR3 sequences; roughly 18% were seen once. This sample was also put to use in a study of T cells in Graves' hyperthyroidism and ophthalmopathy. That paper states: Absent ophthalmopathy progression within 18 months defined stable Graves' hyperthyroidism.

This chain uses TRBV2 with TRBJ1-2; D is undetermined. Sequencing was performed on peripheral blood mononuclear cells (PBMCs), taken at new diagnosis, from a patient treated with antithyroid drugs. The TCR comes from a woman in her thirties with Graves disease. CDR3 in DNA: TGTGCCAGCAGTGAATCTCACTATGGCTACACCTTC. Translation: CASSESHYGYTF. Complete variable domain (other parts from reference TRBV2 and TRBJ1-2): EPEVTQTPSHQVTQMGQEVILRCVPISNHLYFYWYRQILGQKVEFLVSFYNNEISEKSEIFDDQFSVERPDGSNFTLKIRSTKLEDSAMYFCASSESHYGYTFGSGTRLTVV.